The next 8 T cell receptor beta chains were all read from a single sample in a study of OX40 agonist ivuxolimab in advanced cancers. The protocol was immunoSEQ multiplex PCR, while the TCRdb copy is restricted to in-frame clones and leaves out a portion. The sample yields about 34,000 clones, about four fifths seen once. Here the sequenced sample was CD4+ or CD8+ T cells sorted from blood, taken in a trial of the OX40 agonist ivuxolimab. Receptors were obtained from an adult with an advanced solid tumor such as melanoma, head and neck, liver or kidney cancer.

The chain links TRBV7-2 to TRBJ1-1; the match to TRBD1 covers 8 bases. J gave up 5 bases and V 0 bases, and 11 bases lay outside the gene matches. The germline gives CDR1 SGHTA, CDR2 FQGNSA. The CDR3 sequence is 17 residues long. The CDR3 sequence: CASSLARRTGSKTEAFF. The CDR3 DNA sequence: TGTGCCAGCAGCTTAGCGCGGAGGACAGGGAGTAAGACTGAAGCTTTCTTT.

This clone has only a few counts. The rearrangement links TRBV19 to TRBJ2-5; D gene uncertain. CDR1 is LNHDA, CDR2 SQIVND, per germline (reference sequence). This CDR3 comprises 14 residues. Trimming took off 6 bases at V and 2 bases at J, with 13 bases between the two ends. CDR3 protein: CASSSRIRQETQYF. The DNA for the CDR3 is TGTGCCAGTAGCAGTAGGATACGACAAGAGACCCAGTACTTC.

The chain uses TRBV11-3 and TRBJ1-1, with D possibly being TRBD1 (5 bases). V lost 5 bases, J lost 4 bases, and 17 bases lay in between. CDR1 and CDR2 (germline): SGHNT, YENEEA. The CDR3 runs to 15 residues. The CDR3 protein is CASSTSGRGGTEAFF. In DNA form, the CDR3 reads TGTGCCAGCAGCACTAGCGGTCGGGGGGGCACTGAAGCTTTCTTT.

The chain carries TRBV7-9 and TRBJ2-7; 7 positions agree with TRBD1. The V gene end was trimmed by 1 base and the J gene end by 2 bases; junction bases not matched to a gene: 2. The germline gives CDR1 SEHNR, CDR2 FQNEAQ (reference sequence). The CDR3 has 14 amino acids. Here the CDR3 DNA reads TGTGCCAGCAGCTTAGGGCAGGGGGCCTACGAGCAGTACTTC. Translated, it gives CASSLGQGAYEQYF.

This sequence joins TRBV5-6 and TRBJ2-5, with TRBD2 matching 10 bases. This CDR3 is 16 amino acids long. CDR1 SGHDT and CDR2 YYEEEE come from the germline V gene. V lost 0 bases to trimming and J lost 1 base; unmatched junction nucleotides: 3. The CDR3 region is CASSLVLAGVQETQYF. In DNA form, the CDR3 reads TGTGCCAGCAGCTTGGTTCTAGCGGGAGTCCAAGAGACCCAGTACTTC.

The chain has TRBV30 and TRBJ1-2; D gene uncertain. The V and J ends lost 0 bases and 6 bases respectively, with 11 bases between them. Germline V gives CDR1 GTSNPN, CDR2 SVGIG (reference sequence). The CDR3 sequence is 13 residues long. The CDR3 loop is CAWSVKGSNGYTF. DNA for the CDR3: TGTGCCTGGAGTGTTAAGGGTTCAAATGGCTACACCTTC.

CDR3 amino acids: CASSQVGMNTEAFF. Written as DNA, the CDR3 is TGCGCCAGCAGCCAAGTGGGTATGAACACTGAAGCTTTCTTT. The chain combines TRBV4-1 with TRBJ1-1, with D unresolved. V gave up 1 base and J gave up 0 bases, with 6 bases separating them. The CDR3 is 14 residues long. CDR1 is MGHRA, CDR2 YSYEKL, per germline.

The chain couples TRBV7-9 to TRBJ2-1; perhaps TRBD1 as D (6 bases). The ends were cut back, 6 bases at V and 7 bases at J, with 22 bases in the middle. The CDR3 consists of 16 residues. The germline CDR1 and CDR2 sequences are SEHNR and FQNEAQ (reference sequence). This CDR3 is CASRDTGRSWGNEQFF. The CDR3 DNA is TGTGCCAGCAGGGACACAGGGCGATCCTGGGGGAATGAGCAGTTCTTC.